Following are 18 T cell receptor beta chains from one sample sequenced in a study of blood T cell repertoires in COVID-19. The protocol was immunoSEQ multiplex PCR, while the TCRdb copy is restricted to in-frame clones and leaves out a portion. The sample lists hundreds of thousands of clones, 88% occurring once. Sequencing was done on a sample of peripheral blood. The receptors come from a woman in her seventies with COVID-19, enrolled during active disease.

This clone was seen just once. CDR3 region: CASSVGTANTEAFF. The CDR3 region has the DNA TGTGCCAGCAGCGTCGGGACAGCGAACACTGAAGCTTTCTTT. The chain is built from TRBV9 and TRBJ1-1; TRBD1 aligns across 7 bases. The germline V gene has CDR1 SGDLS and CDR2 YYNGEE. V gave up 2 bases and J gave up 1 base; unmatched junction bases: 2. This CDR3 is built from 14 residues.

The genes are TRBV7-9 and TRBJ1-6; 8 bases align to TRBD1. CDR3 length: 14 residues. The V segment lost 5 bases and the J segment 10 bases; nucleotides outside the gene matches: 7. The germline gives CDR1 SEHNR, CDR2 FQNEAQ (reference sequence). DNA for the CDR3: TGTGCCAGCAGCAGACAGGGGCAGGGCTCACCCCTCCACTTT. Translation gives CASSRQGQGSPLHF.

This clone was counted a single time. The V gene is TRBV9, the J gene TRBJ2-2; D call uncertain. There are 13 residues in the CDR3. Trimming shortened V by 0 bases and J by 8 bases, and 8 bases separated the two germline ends. CDR1 is SGDLS, CDR2 YYNGEE, per germline. CDR3 coding DNA: TGTGCCAGCAGCGTAGACTTGGAGGGGGAGCTGTTTTTT. It encodes CASSVDLEGELFF.

The CDR3 protein is CASSVEANTGELFF. For the CDR3, the DNA is TGTGCCAGCAGTGTGGAGGCGAACACCGGGGAGCTGTTTTTT. The chain recombines TRBV2 with TRBJ2-2, with a weak D call TRBD2 (5 bases). Germline CDR1 reads SNHLY; CDR2 reads FYNNEI. The CDR3 runs 14 residues. Trimming shortened V by 4 bases and J by 0 bases, and 6 bases separated the two germline ends.

The chain couples TRBV28 to TRBJ1-4; 8 bases match TRBD1. Germline V gene sequence: CDR1 MDHEN, CDR2 SYDVKM. This CDR3 comprises 15 residues. The V segment lost 6 bases and the J segment 4 bases; nucleotides outside the gene matches: 7. CDR3 coding DNA: TGTGCCAGCAGAGGGCCGGGACAGGATAATGAAAAACTGTTTTTT. Protein product: CASRGPGQDNEKLFF.

This clone was recorded once. This chain connects TRBV5-1 to TRBJ2-7; D is unresolved. V shed 0 bases and J shed 0 bases, with 10 bases lying between them. CDR3 size: 15 residues. Germline V gives CDR1 SGHRS, CDR2 YFSETQ. CDR3 sequence reads: CASSLEVGSSYEQYF. CDR3 sequence (DNA): TGCGCCAGCAGCTTGGAGGTGGGCAGCTCCTACGAGCAGTACTTC.

The rearrangement uses TRBV30 and TRBJ1-2; possible D gene TRBD1, 5 bases. This CDR3 comprises 13 residues. The germline V and J ends were trimmed by 2 bases and 2 bases, with 9 bases remaining between them. Germline V gene sequence: CDR1 GTSNPN, CDR2 SVGIG (reference sequence). This chain's CDR3 is CAWSTQGNYGYTF. CDR3 in DNA: TGTGCCTGGAGTACCCAGGGAAACTATGGCTACACCTTC.

This chain links TRBV15 with TRBJ2-1; weak D call: TRBD2 (5 bases). Germline V gene data show CDR1 as LNHNV and CDR2 as YYDKDF (reference sequence). Trimming pared 1 base from V and 1 base from J, leaving 11 bases between. The CDR3 sequence is 16 residues long. In DNA, the CDR3 is TGTGCCACCAGCAGAGTAGGAGGCCGATCCTACAATGAGCAGTTCTTC. Protein: CATSRVGGRSYNEQFF.

The J gene is TRBJ1-1, the V gene TRBV5-1; the D gene is possibly TRBD1 (5 bases). CDR3 length: 13 amino acids. In germline, CDR1 is SGHRS, CDR2 YFSETQ. The V gene lost 3 bases and the J gene lost 4 bases, with 10 bases spanning the gap. In nucleotides, the CDR3 is TGCGCCAGCAGCTCCCAGGGTTCCACTGAAGCTTTCTTT. It translates to CASSSQGSTEAFF.

The chain combines TRBV9 with TRBJ1-1; 7 nucleotides match TRBD1. The junction had 7 bases not matched to a gene; V was cut back by 1 base and J by 1 base. Germline CDR1 is SGDLS and CDR2 is YYNGEE. CDR3 length: 16 residues. DNA of the CDR3: TGTGCCAGCAGCGTAATTACAGGGGTTACGAACACTGAAGCTTTCTTT. It encodes CASSVITGVTNTEAFF.

The chain recombines TRBV27 with TRBJ1-2; D possibly corresponds to TRBD1 (6 bases). CDR1 and CDR2 (germline): MNHEY, SMNVEV (reference sequence). The CDR3 covers 15 residues. The V end lost 6 bases, the J end lost 7 bases, and 21 bases lay between the germline ends. CDR3 sequence: CASRATGILQPGYTF. CDR3 nucleotides: TGTGCCAGCAGGGCTACAGGGATCCTACAACCTGGCTACACCTTC.

V gene TRBV3-1 (or the pseudogene TRBV3-2) combines with J gene TRBJ1-1; D gene ambiguous. V lost 4 bases and J 8 bases, leaving 11 bases between the germline ends. In germline, CDR1 is LGHDT, CDR2 YNNKEL (reference sequence). This CDR3 has 12 amino acids. The DNA for the CDR3 is TGTGCCAGCAGCCTCCTCCTTTTGGAAGCTTTCTTT. It is translated as CASSLLLLEAFF.

This clone appeared once. The gene calls are TRBV5-1 and TRBJ1-4, with 9 bases that match TRBD1. Trimming cost V 0 bases and J 5 bases; bases outside gene matches: 11. Germline V lookup: CDR1 SGHRS, CDR2 YFSETQ. The CDR3 covers 18 residues. The CDR3 protein is CASSLGGTGKSRNEKLFF. The DNA for the CDR3 is TGCGCCAGCAGCTTGGGAGGGACAGGGAAGAGCAGAAATGAAAAACTGTTTTTT. The full variable domain, rest sourced from reference TRBV5-1 and TRBJ1-4, is KAGVTQTPRYLIKTRGQQVTLSCSPISGHRSVSWYQQTPGQGLQFLFEYFSETQRNKGNFPGRFSGRQFSNSRSEMNVSTLELGDSALYLCASSLGGTGKSRNEKLFFGSGTQLSVL.

This clone was detected a few times. The rearrangement links TRBV27 to TRBJ1-1; 7 positions agree with TRBD1. Germline V gene sequence: CDR1 MNHEY, CDR2 SMNVEV (reference sequence). Trimming at V came to 10 bases and at J to 4 bases, leaving 9 bases not matched to a gene. This CDR3 comprises 13 residues. CDR3 DNA: TGTGCCACCTCCCAGGGGGGACGCACTGAAGCTTTCTTT. Encoded protein: CATSQGGRTEAFF.

The chain is built from TRBV28 and TRBJ1-2; 7 bases fit TRBD1. This CDR3 is 14 amino acids long. Trimming at V came to 5 bases and at J to 4 bases, leaving 7 bases not matched to a gene. Germline V gene lookup returns CDR1 MDHEN and CDR2 SYDVKM. CDR3 sequence reads: CASSPLTGSYGYTF. The CDR3 bases are TGTGCCAGCAGTCCACTGACAGGGTCCTATGGCTACACCTTC.

The chain combines TRBV28 with TRBJ1-1; 12 nucleotides agree with TRBD1. Trimming removed 5 bases from V and 7 bases from J; junction bases left unmatched: 11. Germline lookup yields CDR1 MDHEN and CDR2 SYDVKM. The length of the CDR3 is 16 residues. CDR3 amino acids: CASSLGTGGTFFEAFF. Written as DNA, the CDR3 is TGTGCCAGCAGTCTCGGGACAGGGGGCACCTTTTTTGAAGCTTTCTTT.

The rearrangement links TRBV6-5 to TRBJ2-7; a possible D gene is TRBD1 (8 bases). CDR1 and CDR2 (germline): MNHEY, SVGAGI. V gave up 8 bases and J gave up 1 base, with 18 bases separating them. The CDR3 runs 15 residues. This chain's CDR3 is CASGYHRGGSYEQYF. In nucleotides, the CDR3 is TGTGCCAGCGGGTACCACAGGGGGGGTTCCTACGAGCAGTACTTC.

This clone came up a few times. The chain couples TRBV10-3 to TRBJ2-7; 7 bases map to TRBD1. The V gene's germline CDR1 is ENHRY and CDR2 SYGVKD. V trimming: 11 bases; J trimming: 6 bases; junction bases outside the gene matches: 7. The CDR3 extends over 11 amino acids. CDR3 protein: CAAARDSEQYF. DNA of the CDR3: TGTGCCGCGGCCCGGGACAGCGAGCAGTACTTC.